Following are 22 T cell receptor beta chains from one sample sequenced in a study of T cells in localized non-small cell lung cancer. Sequencing was performed with immunoSEQ multiplex PCR; in TCRdb, only in-frame clones are kept and a portion is missing. The data show 30,000 to 40,000 clones, with 70% to 90% seen just once and less than 6.5% held by the top ten. The sample in question was peripheral blood mononuclear cells, obtained before any cancer treatment. Receptors were obtained from a male donor older than 55 with stage II lung adenocarcinoma.

The rearrangement uses TRBV25-1 and TRBJ2-7; 7 bases agree with TRBD1. From germline, CDR1 is MGHDK and CDR2 SYGVNS. J gave up 7 bases and V 8 bases, and 17 bases lay outside the gene matches. CDR3 length: 15 amino acids. Here the CDR3 reads CASPEAGQVRKEQYF. The CDR3 bases are TGTGCCAGCCCCGAGGCCGGACAGGTCCGGAAGGAGCAGTACTTC.

This clone was found once. V and J are TRBV13 and TRBJ2-1; D is unclear. The V end was cut by 4 bases, the J end by 6 bases, with 13 bases between. This CDR3 has 14 residues. Germline V lookup: CDR1 PRHDT, CDR2 FYEKMQ (reference sequence). The CDR3 loop is CASSYWALSNEQFF. CDR3 DNA sequence: TGTGCCAGCAGCTACTGGGCCCTTTCCAATGAGCAGTTCTTC.

The chain is built from TRBV11-2 and TRBJ2-6; D unresolved. Trimming removed 2 bases from V and 2 bases from J, with 4 bases in between. Germline lookup yields CDR1 SGHAT and CDR2 FQNNGV. The CDR3 length is 14 residues. This chain's CDR3 is CASSLSPGANVLTF. CDR3 DNA: TGTGCCAGCAGCTTAAGTCCTGGGGCCAACGTCCTGACTTTC.

This clone turned up a few times. The chain has TRBV10-1 and TRBJ1-1; D call uncertain. V gave up 4 bases and J gave up 2 bases, with 8 bases separating them. The CDR3 covers 13 residues. Germline V gives CDR1 WNHNN, CDR2 SYGVQD (reference sequence). The CDR3: CASSVNRNTEAFF. The CDR3 DNA sequence: TGCGCCAGCAGTGTTAACCGTAACACTGAAGCTTTCTTT.

This clone has only a few counts. The V gene is TRBV19, the J gene TRBJ1-5; 7 nucleotides align to TRBD1. CDR1 LNHDA and CDR2 SQIVND come from the germline V gene (reference sequence). CDR3 length equals 14 residues. V shed 3 bases and J 4 bases; nucleotides not matched to a gene: 3. The CDR3 DNA follows: TGTGCCAGTAGTATGGGACAGCTGAATCAGCCCCAGCATTTT. Translated: CASSMGQLNQPQHF.

This clone was seen once. The chain recombines TRBV27 with TRBJ2-2; D may correspond to TRBD1 or TRBD2 (5 bases each). V dropped 8 bases and J dropped 2 bases, with 24 bases sitting between them. The CDR3 has 18 amino acids. Germline CDR1 is MNHEY and CDR2 is SMNVEV (reference sequence). The CDR3, as DNA: TGTGCCAGCTTCTGGGGGACCGGCCGACCACTTAACACCGGGGAGCTGTTTTTT. It encodes CASFWGTGRPLNTGELFF.

J is TRBJ1-4 and V is TRBV9, with D maybe TRBD1 (5 bases). CDR3 length equals 14 residues. Trimming left V 0 bases short and J 4 bases short, with 7 bases between. The V gene's germline CDR1 is SGDLS and CDR2 YYNGEE. This chain's CDR3 is CASSVGQHNEKLFF. The CDR3 region has the DNA TGTGCCAGCAGCGTAGGACAGCATAATGAAAAACTGTTTTTT.

As to this clone: Other DNA sequences in this sample translate to the same CDR3. The CDR3 protein is CASTPARPIYEQYF. The CDR3 bases are TGTGCCAGCACCCCCGCTCGACCCATCTACGAGCAGTACTTC. V is TRBV27 and J is TRBJ2-7; D unclear. The CDR3 extends over 14 amino acids. V was trimmed by 7 bases and J by 3 bases, leaving 16 bases between them. Germline CDR1 MNHEY, CDR2 SMNVEV (reference sequence).

A few counts support this clone. The CDR3 loop reads CASSPGTGTLGPQHF. The DNA for the CDR3 is TGTGCCAGCAGCCCCGGGACAGGGACTTTAGGGCCCCAGCATTTT. J is TRBJ1-5 and V is TRBV9; 9 bases agree with TRBD1. Germline loops: CDR1 SGDLS, CDR2 YYNGEE. Germline trimming cut 4 bases from V and 9 bases from J; bases unmatched to any gene: 11. This CDR3 contains 15 residues.

This chain connects TRBV10-1 to TRBJ1-1; no firm D call. The CDR3 totals 17 residues. Germline V gene lookup returns CDR1 WNHNN and CDR2 SYGVQD (reference sequence). V was trimmed by 0 bases and J by 0 bases, leaving 14 bases between them. The CDR3 region is CASSESILGRLNTEAFF. CDR3 sequence (DNA): TGCGCCAGCAGTGAGTCGATTTTAGGACGGCTGAACACTGAAGCTTTCTTT.

A remark on this clone: The junction and the germline gene differ at one end; a read error may be behind it. The chain has TRBV2 and TRBJ2-5, with unresolved D. CDR1 is SNHLY and CDR2 is FYNNEI in the germline V gene. This CDR3 contains 11 residues. CDR3 DNA: TGTGCCAGCAGGGAAGAAGAGACCCAGTACTTC. Translating it yields CASREEETQYF.

The rearrangement links TRBV28 to TRBJ2-5, with TRBD1 as a possible D gene (5 bases). CDR3 length: 14 residues. V was clipped by 6 bases and J by 5 bases, with 16 bases between them. Germline CDR1 MDHEN, CDR2 SYDVKM. The DNA for the CDR3 is TGTGCCAGCAGCCAGGGTCAGGGCAGGGAGACCCAGTACTTC. This translates into CASSQGQGRETQYF.

This clone came up once. The rearrangement uses TRBV20-1 and TRBJ2-7; D unclear. The germline V gene encodes CDR1 DFQATT and CDR2 SNEGSKA (reference sequence). V shed 3 bases and J shed 6 bases, with 9 bases lying between them. There are 11 residues in the CDR3. CDR3 in DNA: TGCAGTGCTAGTCCGGTCGGCGAGCAGTACTTC. The encoded protein is CSASPVGEQYF.

The genes are TRBV6-6 and TRBJ2-7, with 10 bases fitting TRBD1. The CDR3 spans 15 residues. J was trimmed by 4 bases and V by 1 base; bases with no gene match: 4. The germline V gene has CDR1 MNHNY and CDR2 SVGAGI (reference sequence). As DNA, the CDR3 is TGTGCCAGCAGTTACTTGGACAGGGGGAGGTACGAGCAGTACTTC. Protein: CASSYLDRGRYEQYF.

The chain combines TRBV28 with TRBJ2-2, with 7 bases identical to TRBD1. This CDR3 has 13 residues. CDR1 is MDHEN, CDR2 SYDVKM, per germline. The J segment lost 5 bases and the V segment lost 7 bases, leaving 4 bases of the junction unmatched. The CDR3: CASIRGRTGELFF. The CDR3 region has the DNA TGTGCCAGCATAAGGGGGCGGACCGGGGAGCTGTTTTTT.

The chain joins TRBV6-1 to TRBJ2-1; the D is unclear. Germline CDR1 reads MNHNS; CDR2 reads SASEGT. CDR3 length: 12 residues. V lost 5 bases to trimming and J lost 7 bases, with 9 bases between them. CDR3 nucleotides: TGTGCCAGCAGTCCCCGGAGAAATGAGCAGTTCTTC. Protein: CASSPRRNEQFF.

The chain employs TRBV19 and TRBJ1-1; 7 bases agree with TRBD1. The CDR3 loop spans 15 amino acids. Germline trimming cut 6 bases from V and 4 bases from J; bases unmatched to any gene: 11. Looked up from germline, CDR1 is LNHDA and CDR2 is SQIVND (reference sequence). This CDR3 reads CASSPLGGIGTEAFF. The CDR3 DNA follows: TGTGCCAGTAGCCCTTTAGGGGGCATCGGCACTGAAGCTTTCTTT.

The V and J genes are TRBV28 and TRBJ1-4; TRBD1 agrees at 9 bases. The germline V gene encodes CDR1 MDHEN and CDR2 SYDVKM. The CDR3 contains 15 residues. The V segment lost 4 bases and the J segment 6 bases; nucleotides outside the gene matches: 6. The CDR3 loop reads CASSYTGGGHEKLFF. CDR3 in DNA: TGTGCCAGCAGTTACACAGGGGGCGGCCATGAAAAACTGTTTTTT.

The chain is built from TRBV6-6 and TRBJ1-5; TRBD1 agrees at 9 bases. The CDR3 is 16 residues long. With V trimmed by 2 bases and J by 1 base, 3 bases remained unmatched. Germline V gene sequence: CDR1 MNHNY, CDR2 SVGAGI (reference sequence). The chain's CDR3 is CASSYTGGWSNQPQHF. The CDR3 DNA sequence: TGTGCCAGCAGTTACACAGGGGGCTGGAGCAATCAGCCCCAGCATTTT.

The rearrangement links TRBV7-6 to TRBJ2-3, with D possibly being TRBD2 (7 bases). Germline assignment: CDR1 SGHVS and CDR2 FNYEAQ. Trimming stripped 1 base from V and 0 bases from J, with 11 bases between. CDR3 length: 16 residues. The CDR3 nucleotides read TGTGCCAGCAGCTTAGGGGCGGGGGCTAGCACAGATACGCAGTATTTT. Its translation: CASSLGAGASTDTQYF.

Only one count was recorded for this clone. The chain recombines TRBV6-5 with TRBJ2-7; D remains unclear. Trimming shortened V by 0 bases and J by 2 bases, and 11 bases separated the two germline ends. This CDR3 is built from 15 residues. The V gene's germline CDR1 is MNHEY and CDR2 SVGAGI. CDR3 sequence reads: CASSYSSHVPYEQYF. The DNA for the CDR3 is TGTGCCAGCAGTTACTCCTCCCATGTCCCCTACGAGCAGTACTTC.

V is TRBV9 and J is TRBJ1-1; D remains unclear. The CDR3 loop spans 13 amino acids. Germline CDR1 and CDR2: SGDLS and YYNGEE. V lost 4 bases, J lost 4 bases, and 11 bases lay in between. Here the CDR3 DNA reads TGTGCCAGCAGCTTAAGGTTTGGCACTGAAGCTTTCTTT. Protein sequence: CASSLRFGTEAFF. The whole variable domain, filled in from reference TRBV9 and TRBJ1-1, reads DSGVTQTPKHLITATGQRVTLRCSPRSGDLSVYWYQQSLDQGLQFLIQYYNGEERAKGNILERFSAQQFPDLHSELNLSSLELGDSALYFCASSLRFGTEAFFGQGTRLTVV.